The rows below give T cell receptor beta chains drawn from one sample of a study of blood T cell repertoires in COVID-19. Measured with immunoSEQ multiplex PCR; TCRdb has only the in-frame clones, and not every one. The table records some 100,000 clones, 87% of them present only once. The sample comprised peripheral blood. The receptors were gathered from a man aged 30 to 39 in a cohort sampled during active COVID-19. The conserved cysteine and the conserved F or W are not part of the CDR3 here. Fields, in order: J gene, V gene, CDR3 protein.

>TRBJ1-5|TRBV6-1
ASSENGMSNQPQH
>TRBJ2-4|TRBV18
ASSPNRGDGNIQY
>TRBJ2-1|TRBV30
AWDGSSYNEQF
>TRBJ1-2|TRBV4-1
ASSQDSTATYGYT
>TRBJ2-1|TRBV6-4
ASTPSRGCEQF
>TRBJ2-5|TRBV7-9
ASSLEGARIRETQY
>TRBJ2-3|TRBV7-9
ASSFRQGGPTDTQY
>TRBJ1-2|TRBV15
ATSRGADYGYT
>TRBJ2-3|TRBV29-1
SVGGGRGTDTQY
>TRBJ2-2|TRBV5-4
ASSLTGVNTGELF
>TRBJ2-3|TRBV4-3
ASSLDDRDRTDTQY
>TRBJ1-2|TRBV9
ASSPQGDNYGYT
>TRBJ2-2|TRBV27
ASSLVAGANTGELF
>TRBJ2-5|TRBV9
ASSEARTGKTGETQY
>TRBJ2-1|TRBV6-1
ASSDRGAYNEQF
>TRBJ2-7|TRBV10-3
AISDGRSYEQY
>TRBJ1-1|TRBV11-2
ASSPTGANTEAF
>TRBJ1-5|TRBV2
ASSKGTGGINQPQH
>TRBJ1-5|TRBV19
ASSQGYSNQPQH
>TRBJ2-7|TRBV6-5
ASSTSQGSRY
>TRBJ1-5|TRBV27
ATGTGNQPQH
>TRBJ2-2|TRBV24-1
ATSGPRQGKDHSRAGELF